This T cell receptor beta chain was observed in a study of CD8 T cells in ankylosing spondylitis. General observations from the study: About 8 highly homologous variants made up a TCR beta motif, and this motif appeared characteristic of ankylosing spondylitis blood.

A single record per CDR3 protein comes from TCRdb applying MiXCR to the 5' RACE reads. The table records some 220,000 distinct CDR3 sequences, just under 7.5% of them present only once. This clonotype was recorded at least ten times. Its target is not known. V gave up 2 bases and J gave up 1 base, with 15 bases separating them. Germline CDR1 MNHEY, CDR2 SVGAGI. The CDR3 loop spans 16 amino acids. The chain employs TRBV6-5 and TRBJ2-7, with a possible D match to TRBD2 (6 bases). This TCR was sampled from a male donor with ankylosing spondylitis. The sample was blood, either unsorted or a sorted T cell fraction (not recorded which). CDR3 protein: CASSYTARRESYEQYF. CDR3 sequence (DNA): TGTGCCAGCAGTTACACTGCGCGGAGGGAATCCTACGAGCAGTACTTC.